A single sample is the source of the 23 T cell receptor beta chains below, sequenced in a study of spatial heterogeneity in lung cancer. Study results and caveats: Tumor mutation count correlated with how many alpha and beta TCRs expanded intratumorally.

Each CDR3 protein is one row after TCRdb ran MiXCR on the 5' RACE reads. The table lists around 12,000 distinct CDR3 sequences, about 6% of them singletons. These receptors lack a known antigen. Time point reported: sample taken at primary tumor resection. The sequencing used lung tumor tissue, collected at surgery. The receptors come from a female donor with early-stage non-small cell lung cancer.

There are many counts of this clonotype. The chain couples TRBV7-9 to TRBJ1-4; D may be TRBD1 (5 bases). V was cut by 3 bases and J by 7 bases, with 15 bases left in between. The germline V gene encodes CDR1 SEHNR and CDR2 FQNEAQ (reference sequence). This CDR3 spans 15 amino acids. The CDR3 DNA reads TGTGCCAGCAGCTTCAGAAGGGGCGATGGTGAAAAACTGTTTTTT. Protein: CASSFRRGDGEKLFF.

This clonotype was recorded many times. The rearrangement uses TRBV18 and TRBJ2-3; 8 bases fit TRBD2. The CDR3 contains 15 residues. Germline values: CDR1 KGHSH, CDR2 LQKENI. The V and J ends lost 8 bases and 3 bases, in that order; junction bases with no gene match: 10. The chain's CDR3 is CASTWTSIVTDTQYF. The DNA for the CDR3 is TGTGCCAGCACCTGGACTAGCATTGTTACAGATACGCAGTATTTT. The variable domain in full, completed from reference TRBV18 and TRBJ2-3, reads NAGVMQNPRHLVRRRGQEARLRCSPMKGHSHVYWYRQLPEEGLKFMVYLQKENIIDESGMPKERFSAEFPKEGPSILRIQQVVRGDSAAYFCASTWTSIVTDTQYFGPGTRLTVL.

This clonotype was found many times. The V call is TRBV7-9, the J call TRBJ2-6; D is uncertain. Germline values: CDR1 SEHNR, CDR2 FQNEAQ (reference sequence). V was shortened by 6 bases and J by 4 bases, with 10 bases between the two germline ends. The CDR3 is 14 residues long. As DNA, the CDR3 is TGTGCCAGCAGAAGCGTAACCGGGGCCAACGTCCTGACTTTC. Translated, it gives CASRSVTGANVLTF.

This clonotype appeared a few times. J is TRBJ2-2 and V is TRBV12-3 or TRBV12-4; D is possibly TRBD1 or TRBD2 (5 bases each). The CDR3 consists of 14 residues. Trimming pared 8 bases from V and 4 bases from J, leaving 14 bases between. This chain's CDR3 is CASRFRDLTGELFF. In nucleotides, the CDR3 is TGTGCCAGCCGATTCAGGGACCTCACCGGGGAGCTGTTTTTT.

This clonotype was seen ten or more times. This chain uses TRBV27 with TRBJ1-1; D might be TRBD1 (5 bases). The ends were cut back, 5 bases at V and 5 bases at J, with 18 bases in the middle. Germline CDR1 MNHEY, CDR2 SMNVEV (reference sequence). The CDR3 is 15 amino acids. The CDR3 DNA follows: TGTGCCAGCAGTCACTCGTGGCAGGGAGGAACTGAAGCTTTCTTT. It yields the protein CASSHSWQGGTEAFF.

In its sample, this clonotype is medium-sized. The V call is TRBV21-1, the J call TRBJ1-4. TRBV21-1 is reported as a pseudogene. The CDR3 is 13 amino acids. The CDR3 loop is CASSTLLNEKLFF. The CDR3 region has the DNA TGTGCCAGCAGCACGTTACTCAATGAAAAACTGTTTTTT.

This clonotype was recorded many times. This chain uses TRBV10-3 with TRBJ2-7; 8 bases line up with TRBD1. The CDR3 runs to 13 residues. J lost 5 bases, V lost 6 bases, and 6 bases had no gene match. Germline V gene lookup returns CDR1 ENHRY and CDR2 SYGVKD. The CDR3 reads CAIRQPGQDEQYF. In DNA, the CDR3 is TGTGCCATCAGACAGCCGGGACAGGACGAGCAGTACTTC.

This clonotype was seen ten or more times. V usage is TRBV4-2 and J usage is TRBJ1-1; maybe TRBD1 (5 bases). The length of the CDR3 is 12 residues. Trimming took 5 bases from V and 7 from J, leaving 11 bases between them. From germline, CDR1 is LGHNA and CDR2 YNFKEQ. The CDR3 nucleotides are TGTGCCAGCAGCTCTCAGGGTGGTGAAGCTTTCTTT. Protein sequence: CASSSQGGEAFF.

This clonotype was observed many times. The chain carries TRBV15 and TRBJ1-3, with D hard to call. The CDR3 contains 13 residues. Germline CDR1 is LNHNV and CDR2 is YYDKDF (reference sequence). Trimming removed 3 bases from V and 6 bases from J, with 9 bases in between. The CDR3 bases are TGTGCCACCAGCAGTAGGGTGGAAAACACCATATATTTT. Protein: CATSSRVENTIYF.

This clonotype was detected ten times or more. The chain recombines TRBV4-1 with TRBJ2-1; tentatively, D is TRBD2 (6 bases). The V gene's germline CDR1 is MGHRA and CDR2 YSYEKL. The CDR3 runs to 18 residues. V was pared by 3 bases and J by 12 bases, with 30 bases between. CDR3 DNA sequence: TGCGCCAGCAGCCACCTTCTTTTTGGGAGGAAAACACGGGGAATGCAGTTCTTC. This codes for CASSHLLFGRKTRGMQFF.

This clonotype was picked up many times. The chain couples TRBV5-6 to TRBJ1-1; D unclear. Germline V lookup: CDR1 SGHDT, CDR2 YYEEEE. Trimming took 5 bases from V and 0 from J, leaving 14 bases between them. This CDR3 has 15 residues. The CDR3 is CASRAPRALNTEAFF. The CDR3 DNA follows: TGTGCCAGCAGAGCACCGCGCGCTTTGAACACTGAAGCTTTCTTT.

The table lists this clonotype with many counts. This sequence joins TRBV4-1 and TRBJ2-3, with 10 bases aligning to TRBD1. V dropped 4 bases and J dropped 4; count of bases not matched to a gene: 5. CDR1 is MGHRA and CDR2 is YSYEKL in the germline V gene. This CDR3 spans 15 amino acids. This CDR3 reads CASSRRGTGADTQYF. In DNA form, the CDR3 reads TGCGCCAGCAGCCGGCGGGGGACAGGGGCAGATACGCAGTATTTT.

This clonotype was observed many times. J is TRBJ2-3 and V is TRBV6-5; the match to TRBD2 covers 13 bases. Germline CDR1 and CDR2: MNHEY and SVGAGI. This CDR3 has 15 residues. V lost 6 bases to trimming and J lost 6 bases; unmatched junction nucleotides: 6. The CDR3 is CASSRLAGGRDTQYF. The CDR3 DNA is TGTGCCAGCAGCCGACTAGCGGGGGGCCGGGATACGCAGTATTTT.

The sample holds many counts of this clonotype. The chain recombines TRBV5-1 with TRBJ1-1; tentative D call: TRBD1 (5 bases). This CDR3 region has 18 residues. The germline V gene encodes CDR1 SGHRS and CDR2 YFSETQ. Trimming shortened V by 0 bases and J by 0 bases, and 18 bases separated the two germline ends. For the CDR3, the DNA is TGCGCCAGCAGCTTGGAAGGGTTGGGACGGCACATGAACACTGAAGCTTTCTTT. Its protein is CASSLEGLGRHMNTEAFF.

This clonotype has ten or more counts. The chain is built from TRBV9 and TRBJ2-4, with D perhaps matching TRBD1 or TRBD2 (5 bases each). V was shortened by 2 bases and J by 1 base, with 25 bases between the two germline ends. The CDR3 is 20 residues long. Germline V CDR1 and CDR2: SGDLS, YYNGEE. The CDR3 here is CASSVRGELTGSGAKNIQYF. Written as DNA, the CDR3 is TGTGCCAGCAGCGTTAGGGGAGAGCTTACGGGTTCGGGGGCCAAAAACATTCAGTACTTC.

This clonotype appeared many times. This sequence joins TRBV5-1 and TRBJ1-1; 9 bases line up with TRBD1. The CDR3 loop spans 16 amino acids. The germline V gene encodes CDR1 SGHRS and CDR2 YFSETQ. The V segment lost 3 bases and the J segment 5 bases; nucleotides outside the gene matches: 11. This CDR3 reads CASSYNRGLVDTEAFF. CDR3 sequence (DNA): TGCGCCAGCAGCTACAACAGGGGGCTTGTAGATACTGAAGCTTTCTTT. The full variable domain, completed using reference TRBV5-1 and TRBJ1-1, is KAGVTQTPRYLIKTRGQQVTLSCSPISGHRSVSWYQQTPGQGLQFLFEYFSETQRNKGNFPGRFSGRQFSNSRSEMNVSTLELGDSALYLCASSYNRGLVDTEAFFGQGTRLTVV.

This clonotype was observed at least ten times. J is TRBJ2-3 and V is TRBV5-1; 13 bases line up with TRBD2. The length of the CDR3 is 16 residues. The J segment lost 2 bases and the V segment lost 5 bases, leaving 5 bases of the junction unmatched. Germline V CDR1 and CDR2: SGHRS, YFSETQ. CDR3 DNA sequence: TGCGCCAGCAGAACGACTAGCGGGGGGTTCACAGATACGCAGTATTTT. This encodes CASRTTSGGFTDTQYF.

This clonotype has a count of ten or more. The chain employs TRBV2 and TRBJ2-3; D not certain. Germline V lookup: CDR1 SNHLY, CDR2 FYNNEI. The CDR3 extends over 14 amino acids. Trimming removed 8 bases at V and 0 bases at J, with 12 bases between. CDR3 protein: CASLLLGSTDTQYF. CDR3 in DNA: TGTGCCAGCTTACTTTTGGGTAGCACAGATACGCAGTATTTT.

Within the sample, this clonotype is medium-sized. The gene calls are TRBV25-1 and TRBJ1-4; the D is unclear. Germline values: CDR1 MGHDK, CDR2 SYGVNS. Deletions cut 4 bases from V and 14 bases from J, with 14 bases between. CDR3 length: 12 amino acids. The CDR3: CASSGAGGRLFF. As DNA, the CDR3 is TGTGCCAGCAGTGGGGCTGGCGGTCGGCTGTTTTTT. Together with reference TRBV25-1 and TRBJ1-4, the CDR3 gives the full variable domain: EADIYQTPRYLVIGTGKKITLECSQTMGHDKMYWYQQDPGMELHLIHYSYGVNSTEKGDLSSESTVSRIRTEHFPLTLESARPSHTSQYLCASSGAGGRLFFGSGTQLSVL.

This clonotype rates as large. The CDR3 bases are TGTGCCAGCAGTTACTCGATAGATACGCAGTATTTT. Translating it yields CASSYSIDTQYF. This chain uses TRBV6-6 with TRBJ2-3; no reliable D call. V was cut by 0 bases and J by 5 bases, with 3 bases left in between. CDR1 is MNHNY, CDR2 SVGAGI, per germline (reference sequence). The CDR3 runs to 12 residues.

This clonotype was seen ten or more times. One end of the junction varies from germline; a read error may be responsible. This chain links TRBV2 with TRBJ1-5; D uncertain. In germline, CDR1 is SNHLY, CDR2 FYNNEI. This CDR3 contains 14 residues. CDR3 protein: CASREDSTNQPQHF. The CDR3 nucleotides are TGTGCCAGCAGGGAAGATAGTACCAATCAGCCCCAGCATTTT.

Ten or more counts support this clonotype. The V call is TRBV7-2, the J call TRBJ1-2, with D possibly being TRBD1 (6 bases). CDR3 size: 14 residues. Germline loops: CDR1 SGHTA, CDR2 FQGNSA. The germline V and J ends were trimmed by 4 bases and 8 bases, with 17 bases remaining between them. Here the CDR3 reads CASSSRGPIGGYTF. For the CDR3, the DNA is TGTGCCAGCAGCTCGCGGGGGCCGATTGGAGGCTACACCTTC.

Ten or more counts support this clonotype. This sequence joins TRBV28 and TRBJ1-1; 8 positions agree with TRBD1. Germline assignment: CDR1 MDHEN and CDR2 SYDVKM. With V trimmed by 6 bases and J by 3 bases, 18 bases remained unmatched. This CDR3 spans 18 amino acids. CDR3 sequence reads: CASRRGRTGWVRDTEAFF. The CDR3 nucleotides read TGTGCCAGCAGGAGGGGGCGGACAGGGTGGGTCAGGGACACTGAAGCTTTCTTT.